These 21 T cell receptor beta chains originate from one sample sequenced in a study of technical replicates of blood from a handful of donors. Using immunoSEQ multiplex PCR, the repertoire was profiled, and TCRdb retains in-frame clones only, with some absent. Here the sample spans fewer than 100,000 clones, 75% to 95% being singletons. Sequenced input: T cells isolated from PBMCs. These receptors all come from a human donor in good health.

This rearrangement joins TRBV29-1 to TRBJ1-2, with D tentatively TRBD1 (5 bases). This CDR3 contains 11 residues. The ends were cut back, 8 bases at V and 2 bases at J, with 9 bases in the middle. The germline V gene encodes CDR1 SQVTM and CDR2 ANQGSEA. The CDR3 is CSTAGNYGYTF. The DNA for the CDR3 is TGCAGCACCGCAGGGAACTATGGCTACACCTTC.

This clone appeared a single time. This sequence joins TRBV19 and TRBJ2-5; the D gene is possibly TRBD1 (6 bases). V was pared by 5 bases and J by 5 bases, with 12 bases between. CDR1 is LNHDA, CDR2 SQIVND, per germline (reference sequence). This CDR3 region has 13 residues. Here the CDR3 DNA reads TGTGCCAGTAGTGCCTGGGGGCTTGAGACCCAGTACTTC. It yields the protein CASSAWGLETQYF.

CDR3 in amino acids: CASSLSQGEETQYF. Here the CDR3 DNA reads TGTGCCAGCAGCTTAAGTCAGGGGGAAGAGACCCAGTACTTC. V is TRBV7-9 and J is TRBJ2-5; 7 nucleotides agree with TRBD1. J gave up 3 bases and V 2 bases, and 3 bases lay outside the gene matches. The CDR3 totals 14 residues. The V gene's germline CDR1 is SEHNR and CDR2 FQNEAQ (reference sequence).

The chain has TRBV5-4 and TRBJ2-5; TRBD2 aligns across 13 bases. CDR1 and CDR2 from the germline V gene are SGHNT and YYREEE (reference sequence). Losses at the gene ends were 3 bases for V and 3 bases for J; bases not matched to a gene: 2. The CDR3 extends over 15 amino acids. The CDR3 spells CASSSTSGGEETQYF. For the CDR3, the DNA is TGTGCCAGCAGCTCAACTAGCGGGGGGGAAGAGACCCAGTACTTC. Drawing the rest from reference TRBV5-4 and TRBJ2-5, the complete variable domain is ETGVTQSPTHLIKTRGQQVTLRCSSQSGHNTVSWYQQALGQGPQFIFQYYREEENGRGNFPPRFSGLQFPNYSSELNVNALELDDSALYLCASSSTSGGEETQYFGPGTRLLVL.

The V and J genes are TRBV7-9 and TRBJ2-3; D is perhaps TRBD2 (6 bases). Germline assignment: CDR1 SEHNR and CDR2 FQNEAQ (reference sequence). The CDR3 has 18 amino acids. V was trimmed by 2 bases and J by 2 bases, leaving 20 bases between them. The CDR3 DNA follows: TGTGCCAGCAGCTTACGGTACTTCGGGACTTCTATCACAGATACGCAGTATTTT. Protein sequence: CASSLRYFGTSITDTQYF.

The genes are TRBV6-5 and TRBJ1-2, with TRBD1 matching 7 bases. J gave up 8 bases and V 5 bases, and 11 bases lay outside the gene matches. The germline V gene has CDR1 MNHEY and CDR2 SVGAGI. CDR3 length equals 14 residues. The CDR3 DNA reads TGTGCCAGCAGTCCCGCAGGGGGAATTGGGGGCTACACCTTC. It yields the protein CASSPAGGIGGYTF.

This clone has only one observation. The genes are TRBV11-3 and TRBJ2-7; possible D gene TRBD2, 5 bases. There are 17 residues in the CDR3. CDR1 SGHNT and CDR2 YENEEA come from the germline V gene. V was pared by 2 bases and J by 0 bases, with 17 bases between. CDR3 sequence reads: CASSLLGPGYYSYEQYF. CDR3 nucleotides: TGTGCCAGCAGCTTACTCGGTCCGGGATACTACTCCTACGAGCAGTACTTC.

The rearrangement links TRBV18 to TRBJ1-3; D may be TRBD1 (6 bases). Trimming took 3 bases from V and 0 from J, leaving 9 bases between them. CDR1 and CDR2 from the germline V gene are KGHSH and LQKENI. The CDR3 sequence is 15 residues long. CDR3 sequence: CASSPRTASGNTIYF. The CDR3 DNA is TGTGCCAGCTCACCGAGGACAGCCTCTGGAAACACCATATATTTT.

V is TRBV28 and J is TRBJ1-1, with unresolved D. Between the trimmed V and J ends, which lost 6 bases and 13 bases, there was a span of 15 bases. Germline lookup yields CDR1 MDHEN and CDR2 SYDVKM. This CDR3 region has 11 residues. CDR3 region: CASRLDSINFF. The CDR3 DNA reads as TGTGCCAGCAGACTCGACTCAATCAATTTCTTT.

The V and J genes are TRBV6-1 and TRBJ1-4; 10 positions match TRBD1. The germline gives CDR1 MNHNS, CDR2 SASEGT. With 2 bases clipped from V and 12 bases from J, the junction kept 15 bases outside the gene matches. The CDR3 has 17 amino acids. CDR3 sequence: CASSESPGQGIFGELFF. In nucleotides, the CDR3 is TGTGCCAGCAGTGAATCCCCGGGACAGGGGATTTTCGGAGAACTGTTTTTT.

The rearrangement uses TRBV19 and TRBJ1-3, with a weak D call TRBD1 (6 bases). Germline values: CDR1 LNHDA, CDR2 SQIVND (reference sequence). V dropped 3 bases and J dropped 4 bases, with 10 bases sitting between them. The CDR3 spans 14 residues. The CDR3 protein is CASSISGEGNTIYF. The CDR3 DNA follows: TGTGCCAGTAGTATTTCAGGGGAGGGAAACACCATATATTTT.

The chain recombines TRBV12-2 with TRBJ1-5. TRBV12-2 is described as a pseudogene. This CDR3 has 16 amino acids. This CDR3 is CASRWEYSGVGEPQHF. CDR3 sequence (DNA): TGTGCAAGTCGCTGGGAGTACAGTGGGGTTGGGGAGCCCCAGCATTTT.

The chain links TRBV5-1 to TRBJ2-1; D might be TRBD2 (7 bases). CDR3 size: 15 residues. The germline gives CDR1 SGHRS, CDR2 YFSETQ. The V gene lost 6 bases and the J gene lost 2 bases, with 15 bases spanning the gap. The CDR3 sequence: CASKLGGAAYNEQFF. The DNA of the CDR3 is TGCGCCAGCAAATTGGGGGGGGCCGCCTACAATGAGCAGTTCTTC.

This CDR3 reads CASSLPLQAGVTDTQYF. As DNA, the CDR3 is TGTGCCAGCAGTTTACCCCTACAAGCGGGGGTTACAGATACGCAGTATTTT. The V gene is TRBV28, the J gene TRBJ2-3, with 8 bases matching TRBD2. The CDR3 consists of 17 residues. Germline trimming cut 2 bases from V and 3 bases from J; bases unmatched to any gene: 10. In germline, CDR1 is MDHEN, CDR2 SYDVKM.

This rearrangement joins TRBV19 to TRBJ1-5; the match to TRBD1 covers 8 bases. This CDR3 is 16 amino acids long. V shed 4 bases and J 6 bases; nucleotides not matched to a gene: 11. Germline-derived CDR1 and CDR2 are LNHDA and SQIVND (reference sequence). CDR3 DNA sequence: TGTGCCAGTAGTAGGACAGGGCCAAAAGGGGGTCAGCCCCAGCATTTT. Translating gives CASSRTGPKGGQPQHF.

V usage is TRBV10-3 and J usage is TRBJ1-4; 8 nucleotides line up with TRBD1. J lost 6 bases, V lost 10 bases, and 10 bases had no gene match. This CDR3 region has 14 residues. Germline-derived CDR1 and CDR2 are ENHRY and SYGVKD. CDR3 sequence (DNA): TGTGCCACGACCCCAGGGGGCATCGATGAAAAACTGTTTTTT. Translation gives CATTPGGIDEKLFF.

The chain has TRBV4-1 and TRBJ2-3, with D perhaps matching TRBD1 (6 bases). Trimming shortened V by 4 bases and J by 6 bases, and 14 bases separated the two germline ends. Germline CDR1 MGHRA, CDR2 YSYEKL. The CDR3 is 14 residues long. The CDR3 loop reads CASSRTVFMDTQYF. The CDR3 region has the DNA TGCGCCAGCAGCCGGACAGTATTTATGGATACGCAGTATTTT.

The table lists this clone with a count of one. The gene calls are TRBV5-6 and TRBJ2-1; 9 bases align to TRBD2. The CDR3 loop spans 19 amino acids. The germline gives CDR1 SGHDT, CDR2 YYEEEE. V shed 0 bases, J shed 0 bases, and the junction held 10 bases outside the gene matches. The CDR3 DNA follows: TGTGCCAGCAGCTTGGTTTGGCGGGGGGGTGTCCCCTCCTACAATGAGCAGTTCTTC. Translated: CASSLVWRGGVPSYNEQFF.

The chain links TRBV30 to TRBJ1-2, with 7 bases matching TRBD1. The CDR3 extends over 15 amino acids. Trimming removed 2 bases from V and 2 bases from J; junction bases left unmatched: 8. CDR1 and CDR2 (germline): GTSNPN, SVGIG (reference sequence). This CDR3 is CAWSPGGQRNYGYTF. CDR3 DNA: TGTGCCTGGAGTCCCGGGGGACAGCGAAACTATGGCTACACCTTC.

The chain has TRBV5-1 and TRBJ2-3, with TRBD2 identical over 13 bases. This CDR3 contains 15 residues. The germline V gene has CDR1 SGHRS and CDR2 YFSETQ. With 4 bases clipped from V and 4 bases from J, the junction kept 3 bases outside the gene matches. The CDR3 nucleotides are TGCGCCAGCAGCCCCGGACTAGCGGGAGCAGATACGCAGTATTTT. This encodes CASSPGLAGADTQYF.

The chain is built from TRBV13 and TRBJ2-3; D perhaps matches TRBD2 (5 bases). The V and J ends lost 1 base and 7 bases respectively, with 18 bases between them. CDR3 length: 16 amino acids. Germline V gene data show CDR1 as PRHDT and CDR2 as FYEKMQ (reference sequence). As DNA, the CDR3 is TGTGCCAGCAGCTTAGAATGGGGAGATGGGGTGAATACGCAGTATTTT. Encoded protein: CASSLEWGDGVNTQYF.